This TCR beta chain was retrieved from a study of shared clonotypes between healthy human individuals. The study, taken as a whole, reports: With a handful of donors compared, approximately 5% of naive CD4 clonotypes were shared.

Free of recent acute infections or vaccinations, the donors were healthy HIV-negative adults. CD4+ cells were split into CD45RA+ naive and CD45RA-negative memory subsets. Concerning this clone: The antigen remains undetermined. The same CDR3 arises from other DNA sequences in this sample as well.

Sequenced by immunoSEQ multiplex PCR; TCRdb stores in-frame clones only, minus some. The repertoire holds approximately 2.3 million clones, with approximately 95% as singletons. Germline CDR1 reads LGHNA; CDR2 reads YSLEER. V lost 0 bases and J lost 7, with 7 bases in between. The CDR3 is made up of 13 amino acids. Input material: naive CD4+ T cells from PBMCs. Regarding subset: CD45RA+ positively selected. The chain recombines TRBV4-3 with TRBJ2-1; D is perhaps TRBD2 (5 bases). This TCR was sampled from a man aged 18 to 29 in good health. Some clones in this sample may be carry-over from other donors' samples. The CDR3 here is CASSQDGRNEQFF. The DNA of the CDR3 is TGCGCCAGCAGCCAAGATGGGAGAAATGAGCAGTTCTTC.